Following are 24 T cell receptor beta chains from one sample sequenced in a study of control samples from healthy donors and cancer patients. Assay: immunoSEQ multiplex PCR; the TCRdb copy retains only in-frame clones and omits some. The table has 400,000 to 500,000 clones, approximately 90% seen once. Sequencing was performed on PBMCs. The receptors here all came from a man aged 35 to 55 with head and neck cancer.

The CDR3: CASSGQIMNTEAFF. The DNA of the CDR3 is TGTGCCAGCAGCGGACAGATAATGAACACTGAAGCTTTCTTT. The chain joins TRBV7-3 to TRBJ1-1, with a weak D call TRBD1 (6 bases). The germline V and J ends were trimmed by 5 bases and 0 bases, with 10 bases remaining between them. The CDR3 sequence is 14 residues long. Germline lookup yields CDR1 SGHTA and CDR2 FQGTGA.

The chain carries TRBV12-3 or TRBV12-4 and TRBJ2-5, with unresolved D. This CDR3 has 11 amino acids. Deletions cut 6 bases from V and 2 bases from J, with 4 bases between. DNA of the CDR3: TGTGCCAGCAGCAAACAAGAGACCCAGTACTTC. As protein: CASSKQETQYF.

The CDR3 is CASSRGREETQYF. The CDR3 bases are TGTGCCAGCAGCCGCGGGAGAGAAGAGACCCAGTACTTC. V usage is TRBV12-3 or TRBV12-4 and J usage is TRBJ2-5; 7 bases align to TRBD2. CDR3 size: 13 residues. The V gene end was trimmed by 6 bases and the J gene end by 3 bases; junction bases not matched to a gene: 4.

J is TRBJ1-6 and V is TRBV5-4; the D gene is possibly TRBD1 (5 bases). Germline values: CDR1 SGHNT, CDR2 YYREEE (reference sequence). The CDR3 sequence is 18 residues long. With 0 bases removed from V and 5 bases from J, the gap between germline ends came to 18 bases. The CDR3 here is CASSLDSEGPWHNSPLHF. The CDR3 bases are TGTGCCAGCAGCTTGGACTCGGAGGGGCCTTGGCATAATTCACCCCTCCACTTT.

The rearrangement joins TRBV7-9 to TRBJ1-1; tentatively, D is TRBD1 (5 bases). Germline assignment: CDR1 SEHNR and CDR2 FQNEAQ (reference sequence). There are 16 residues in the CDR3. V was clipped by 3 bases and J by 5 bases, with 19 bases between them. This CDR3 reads CASSFGTQLRPTEAFF. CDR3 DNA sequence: TGTGCCAGCAGCTTCGGGACTCAACTCCGTCCAACTGAAGCTTTCTTT.

CDR3 in DNA: TGTGCCAGCAGTTCCCACCTGTCGGGCGAGCAGTACTTC. Amino acid sequence: CASSSHLSGEQYF. This sequence joins TRBV27 and TRBJ2-7; the D is unclear. The CDR3 spans 13 residues. V dropped 4 bases and J dropped 6 bases, with 13 bases sitting between them. The germline CDR1 and CDR2 sequences are MNHEY and SMNVEV (reference sequence).

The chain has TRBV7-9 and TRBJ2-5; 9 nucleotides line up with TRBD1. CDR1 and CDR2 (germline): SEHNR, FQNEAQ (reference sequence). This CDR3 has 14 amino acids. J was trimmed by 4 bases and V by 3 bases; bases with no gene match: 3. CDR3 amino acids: CASSFDRGTETQYF. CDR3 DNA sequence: TGTGCCAGCAGCTTCGACAGGGGGACAGAGACCCAGTACTTC.

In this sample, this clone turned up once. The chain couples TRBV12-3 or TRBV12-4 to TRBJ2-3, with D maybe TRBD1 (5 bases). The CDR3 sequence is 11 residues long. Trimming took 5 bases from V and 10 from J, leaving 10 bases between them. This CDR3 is CASSLRDAQYF. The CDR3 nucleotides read TGTGCCAGCAGTCTCAGGGATGCGCAGTATTTT.

The CDR3 protein is CASSRTAATKDQVGTDTQYF. The CDR3 nucleotides are TGCGCCAGCAGTCGAACCGCCGCGACTAAAGATCAAGTTGGCACAGATACGCAGTATTTT. The rearrangement links TRBV23-1 to TRBJ2-3; TRBD2 might be the D (5 bases). TRBV23-1 is reported as an ORF; its role is uncertain. Trimming stripped 4 bases from V and 1 base from J, with 27 bases between. This CDR3 has 20 residues.

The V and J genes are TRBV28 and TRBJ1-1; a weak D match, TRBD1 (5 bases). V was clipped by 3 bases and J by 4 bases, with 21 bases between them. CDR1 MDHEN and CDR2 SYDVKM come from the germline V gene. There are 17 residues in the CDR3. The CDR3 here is CASSFPLRARAGTEAFF. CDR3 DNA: TGTGCCAGCAGTTTCCCCCTTAGAGCCAGGGCGGGCACTGAAGCTTTCTTT.

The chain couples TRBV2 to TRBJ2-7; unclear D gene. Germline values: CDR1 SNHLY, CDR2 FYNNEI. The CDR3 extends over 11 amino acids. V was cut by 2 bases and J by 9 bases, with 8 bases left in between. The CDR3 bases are TGTGCCAGCAGTGAAAATTTGCGGCAGTACTTC. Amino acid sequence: CASSENLRQYF.

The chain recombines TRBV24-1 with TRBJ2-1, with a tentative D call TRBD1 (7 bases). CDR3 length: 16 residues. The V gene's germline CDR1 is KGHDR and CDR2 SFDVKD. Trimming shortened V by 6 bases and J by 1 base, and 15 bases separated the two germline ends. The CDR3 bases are TGTGCCACCAGTCCTGGGGCAGGGGGGTCCTACAATGAGCAGTTCTTC. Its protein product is CATSPGAGGSYNEQFF.

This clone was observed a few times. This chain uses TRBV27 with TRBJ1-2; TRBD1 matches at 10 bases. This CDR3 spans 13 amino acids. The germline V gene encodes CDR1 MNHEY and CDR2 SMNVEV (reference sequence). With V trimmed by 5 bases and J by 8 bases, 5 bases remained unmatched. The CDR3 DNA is TGTGCCAGCAGTGCCGACAGGGGGCAAGGCTACACCTTC. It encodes CASSADRGQGYTF.

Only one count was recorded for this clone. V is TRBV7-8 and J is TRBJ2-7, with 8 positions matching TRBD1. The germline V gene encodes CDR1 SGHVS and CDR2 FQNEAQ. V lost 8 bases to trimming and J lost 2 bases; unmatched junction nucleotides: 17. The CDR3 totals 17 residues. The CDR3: CASYSDRDPGGAYEQYF. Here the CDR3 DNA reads TGTGCCAGCTACTCGGACAGGGACCCCGGGGGTGCCTACGAGCAGTACTTC.

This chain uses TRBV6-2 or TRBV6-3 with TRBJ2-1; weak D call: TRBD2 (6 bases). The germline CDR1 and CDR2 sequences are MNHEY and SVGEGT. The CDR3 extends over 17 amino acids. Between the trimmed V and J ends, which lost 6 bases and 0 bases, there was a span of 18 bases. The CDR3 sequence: CASSRFLAYSSYNEQFF. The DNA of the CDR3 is TGTGCCAGCAGCCGATTTCTAGCGTACAGCTCCTACAATGAGCAGTTCTTC.

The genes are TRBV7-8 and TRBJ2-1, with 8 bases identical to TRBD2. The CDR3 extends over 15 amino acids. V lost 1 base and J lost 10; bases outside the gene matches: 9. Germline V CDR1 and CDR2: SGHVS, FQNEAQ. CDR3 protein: CASSLDSGRVGEQFF. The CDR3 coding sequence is TGTGCCAGCAGCTTAGACAGCGGGAGAGTTGGCGAGCAGTTCTTC. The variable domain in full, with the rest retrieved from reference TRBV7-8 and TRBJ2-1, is GAGVSQSPRYKVAKRGQDVALRCDPISGHVSLFWYQQALGQGPEFLTYFQNEAQLDKSGLPSDRFFAERPEGSVSTLKIQRTQQEDSAVYLCASSLDSGRVGEQFFGPGTRLTVL.

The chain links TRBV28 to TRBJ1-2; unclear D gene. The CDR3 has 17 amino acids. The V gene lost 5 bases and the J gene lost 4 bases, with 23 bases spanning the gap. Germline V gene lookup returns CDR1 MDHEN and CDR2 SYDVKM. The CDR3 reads CASSLPSGIGWFYGYTF. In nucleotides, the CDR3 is TGTGCCAGCAGTCTGCCTAGTGGCATCGGGTGGTTCTATGGCTACACCTTC.

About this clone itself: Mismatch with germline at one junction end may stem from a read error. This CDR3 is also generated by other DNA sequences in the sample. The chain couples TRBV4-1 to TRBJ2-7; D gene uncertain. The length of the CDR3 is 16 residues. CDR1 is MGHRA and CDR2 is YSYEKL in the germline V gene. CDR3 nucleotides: TGCGCCAGCAGCCAAGGTTCGACTGGGTCCCTCTACGAACAGTACTTC. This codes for CASSQGSTGSLYEQYF.

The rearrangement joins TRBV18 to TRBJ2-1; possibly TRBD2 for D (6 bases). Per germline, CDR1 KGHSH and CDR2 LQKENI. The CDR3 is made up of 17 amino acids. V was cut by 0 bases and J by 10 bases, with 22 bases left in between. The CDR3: CASSPPGGSGGAREQFF. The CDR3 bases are TGTGCCAGCTCACCACCGGGGGGTAGCGGAGGGGCTAGAGAGCAGTTCTTC.

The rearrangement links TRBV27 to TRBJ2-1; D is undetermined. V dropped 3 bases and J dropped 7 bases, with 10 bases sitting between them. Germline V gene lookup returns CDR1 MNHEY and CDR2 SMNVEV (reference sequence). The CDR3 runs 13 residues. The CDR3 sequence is CASSFGKTNEQFF. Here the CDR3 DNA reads TGTGCCAGCAGTTTCGGTAAAACAAATGAGCAGTTCTTC.

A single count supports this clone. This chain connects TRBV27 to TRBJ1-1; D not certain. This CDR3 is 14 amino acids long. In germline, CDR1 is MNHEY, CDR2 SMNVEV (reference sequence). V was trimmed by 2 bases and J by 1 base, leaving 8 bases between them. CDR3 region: CASSLGEANTEAFF. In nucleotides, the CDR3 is TGTGCCAGCAGTTTAGGGGAGGCGAACACTGAAGCTTTCTTT.

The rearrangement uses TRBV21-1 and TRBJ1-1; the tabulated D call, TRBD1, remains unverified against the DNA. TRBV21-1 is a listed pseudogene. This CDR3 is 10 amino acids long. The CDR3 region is CASSKHEAFF. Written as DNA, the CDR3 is TGTGCCAGCAGCAAACATGAAGCTTTCTTT.

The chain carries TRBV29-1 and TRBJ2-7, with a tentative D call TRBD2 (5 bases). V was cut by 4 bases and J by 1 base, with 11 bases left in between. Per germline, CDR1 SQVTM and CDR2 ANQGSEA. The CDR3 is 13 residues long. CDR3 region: CSVAGKGSYEQYF. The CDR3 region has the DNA TGCAGCGTTGCGGGAAAAGGGTCCTACGAGCAGTACTTC.

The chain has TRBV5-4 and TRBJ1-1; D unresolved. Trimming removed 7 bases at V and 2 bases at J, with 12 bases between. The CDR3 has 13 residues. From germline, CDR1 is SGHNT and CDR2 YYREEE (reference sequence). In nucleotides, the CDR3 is TGTGCCAGCGGCGAACCAGAAAACACTGAAGCTTTCTTT. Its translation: CASGEPENTEAFF.